Sequencing of this TCR beta chain was carried out in a study of cytomegalovirus exposure and HLA in healthy donors. Study results and caveats: An analysis was carried out at a later point. It showed that HLA-associated TCR beta chains were more clonally expanded than equally common non-associated chains. Because they were indistinguishable, some V segments, including TRBV6-2 and TRBV6-3, were excluded.

The germline V gene encodes CDR1 SQVTM and CDR2 ANQGSEA. The CDR3 consists of 18 residues. Trimming cost V 4 bases and J 0 bases; bases outside gene matches: 13. Donors consisted of healthy bone marrow donors. 60 Vbeta and 13 Jbeta primers were used in PCR. As processed by the authors: An analysis performed later counted roughly 80 million unique TCR beta chains (roughly 10 million of them shared). Clones were read by immunoSEQ multiplex PCR, and TCRdb kept only the in-frame ones, dropping some. The V and J calls and clone size come from that table; D and trimming were worked out from the DNA. Among more than 100,000 clones listed, 80% were seen once. Regarding this clone: No antigen is known for it.

The sample taken for sequencing was PBMCs. The chain combines TRBV29-1 with TRBJ2-2, with TRBD2 matching over 8 bases. The sequence was obtained from a man between 35 and 55 years old in good health and CMV-seronegative. CDR3 in amino acids: CSVVGGNSGKTNTGELFF. CDR3 in DNA: TGCAGCGTTGTCGGGGGGAATAGCGGGAAAACGAACACCGGGGAGCTGTTTTTT.